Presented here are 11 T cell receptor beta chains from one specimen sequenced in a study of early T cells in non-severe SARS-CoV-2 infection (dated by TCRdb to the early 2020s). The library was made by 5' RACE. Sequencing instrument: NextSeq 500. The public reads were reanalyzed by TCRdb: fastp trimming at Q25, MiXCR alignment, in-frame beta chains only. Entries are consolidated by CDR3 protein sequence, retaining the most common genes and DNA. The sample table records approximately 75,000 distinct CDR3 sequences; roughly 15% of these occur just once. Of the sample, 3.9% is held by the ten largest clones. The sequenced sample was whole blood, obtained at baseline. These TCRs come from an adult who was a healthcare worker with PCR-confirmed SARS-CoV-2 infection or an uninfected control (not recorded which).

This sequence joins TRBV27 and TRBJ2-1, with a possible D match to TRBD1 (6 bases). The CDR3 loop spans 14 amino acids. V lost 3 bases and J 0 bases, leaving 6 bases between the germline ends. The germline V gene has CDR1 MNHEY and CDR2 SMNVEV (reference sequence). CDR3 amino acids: CASSLDSSYNEQFF. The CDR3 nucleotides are TGTGCCAGCAGTTTGGACAGCTCCTACAATGAGCAGTTCTTC.

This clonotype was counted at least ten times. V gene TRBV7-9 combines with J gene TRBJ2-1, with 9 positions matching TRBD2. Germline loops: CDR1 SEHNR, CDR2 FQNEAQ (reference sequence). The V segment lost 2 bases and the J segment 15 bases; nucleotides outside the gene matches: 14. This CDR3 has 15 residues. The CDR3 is CASSLSEREANDRFF. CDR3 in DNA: TGTGCCAGCAGCTTAAGTGAGCGGGAGGCCAATGATCGGTTCTTC.

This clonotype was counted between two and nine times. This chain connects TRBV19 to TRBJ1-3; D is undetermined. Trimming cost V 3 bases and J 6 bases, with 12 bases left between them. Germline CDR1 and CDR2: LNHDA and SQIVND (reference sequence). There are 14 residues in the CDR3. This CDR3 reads CASSIPPRENTIYF. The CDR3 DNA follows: TGTGCCAGTAGTATCCCGCCGCGTGAAAACACCATATATTTT.

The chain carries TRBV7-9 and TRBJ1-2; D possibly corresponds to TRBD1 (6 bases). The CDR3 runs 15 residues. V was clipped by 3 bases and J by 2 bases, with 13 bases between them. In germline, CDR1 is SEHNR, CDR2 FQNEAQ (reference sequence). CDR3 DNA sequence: TGTGCCAGCAGCTTCCTAGACAGGCTCAACTATGGCTACACCTTC. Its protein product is CASSFLDRLNYGYTF.

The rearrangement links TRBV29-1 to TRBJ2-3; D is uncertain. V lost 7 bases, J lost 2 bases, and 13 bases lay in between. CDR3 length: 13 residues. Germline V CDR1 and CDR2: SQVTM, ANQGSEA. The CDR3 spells CSALHRLTDTQYF. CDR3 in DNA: TGCAGCGCCCTCCACCGACTCACAGATACGCAGTATTTT.

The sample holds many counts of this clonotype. CDR3 sequence reads: CASSHLGAGKGNEQFF. The DNA of the CDR3 is TGTGCCAGCAGCCACCTTGGGGCGGGAAAGGGGAATGAGCAGTTCTTC. The chain has TRBV12-3 or TRBV12-4 and TRBJ2-1; TRBD2 might be the D (6 bases). V was cut by 6 bases and J by 7 bases, with 22 bases left in between. The CDR3 is 16 amino acids.

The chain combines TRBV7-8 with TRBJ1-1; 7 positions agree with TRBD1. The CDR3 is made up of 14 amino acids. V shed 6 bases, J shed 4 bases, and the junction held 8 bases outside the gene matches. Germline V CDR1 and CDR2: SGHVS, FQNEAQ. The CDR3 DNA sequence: TGTGCCAGCAGTTCGACAGGGACCGTCACTGAAGCTTTCTTT. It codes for CASSSTGTVTEAFF.

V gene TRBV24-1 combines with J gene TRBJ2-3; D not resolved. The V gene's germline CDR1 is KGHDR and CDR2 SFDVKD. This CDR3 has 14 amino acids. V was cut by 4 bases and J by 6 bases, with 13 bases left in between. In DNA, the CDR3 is TGTGCCACCAGTGACCGTGACCCGATGGATACGCAGTATTTT. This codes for CATSDRDPMDTQYF.

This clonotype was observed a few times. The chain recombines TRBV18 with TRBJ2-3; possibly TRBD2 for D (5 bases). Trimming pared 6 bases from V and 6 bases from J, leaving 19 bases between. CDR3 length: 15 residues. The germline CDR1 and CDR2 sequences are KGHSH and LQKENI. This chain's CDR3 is CASSISLGSIDTQYF. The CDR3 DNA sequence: TGTGCCAGCTCGATCTCACTAGGTTCGATCGATACGCAGTATTTT.

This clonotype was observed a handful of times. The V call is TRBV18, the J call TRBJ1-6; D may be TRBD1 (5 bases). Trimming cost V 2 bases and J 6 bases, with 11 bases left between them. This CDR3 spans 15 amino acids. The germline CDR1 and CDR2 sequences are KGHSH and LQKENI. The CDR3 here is CASSPGTGANSPLHF. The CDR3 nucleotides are TGTGCCAGCTCACCAGGGACCGGGGCTAATTCACCCCTCCACTTT.

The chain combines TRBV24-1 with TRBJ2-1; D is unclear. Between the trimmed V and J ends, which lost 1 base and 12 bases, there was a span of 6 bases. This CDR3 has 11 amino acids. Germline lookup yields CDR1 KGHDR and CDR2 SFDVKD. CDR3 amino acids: CATSDFTLQFF. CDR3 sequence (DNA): TGTGCCACCAGTGATTTTACGTTGCAGTTCTTC.